One T cell receptor (beta chain) is described in this entry. Its cognate antigen is unknown. V lost 2 bases and J lost 0, with 8 bases in between. Germline CDR1 SGHTA, CDR2 FQGNSA. The CDR3 runs 14 residues. Splitting the CD4+ cells yielded a CD45RA+ naive subset and a CD45RA-negative memory subset. The data derive from a study of shared clonotypes between healthy human individuals. Study-wide points: In general, naive subsets displayed greater estimated richness than memory subsets did.

Data came from immunoSEQ multiplex PCR; TCRdb stores just in-frame clones and leaves some out. Altogether roughly 1,100,000 clones are present, roughly 80% being singletons, with the ten largest covering about 1.4%. The receptor was derived from a young man in good health. The sample consisted of memory CD4+ T cells sorted from blood. Subset denoted: CD45RA-negative fraction. The gene calls are TRBV7-2 and TRBJ2-7; D ambiguous. CDR3 residues: CASSLMAASYEQYF. In DNA, the CDR3 is TGTGCCAGCAGCTTAATGGCGGCCTCCTACGAGCAGTACTTC. The entire variable domain, with the rest obtained from reference TRBV7-2 and TRBJ2-7, is as follows: GAGVSQSPSNKVTEKGKDVELRCDPISGHTALYWYRQSLGQGLEFLIYFQGNSAPDKSGLPSDRFSAERTGGSVSTLTIQRTQQEDSAVYLCASSLMAASYEQYFGPGTRLTVT.